The 25 T cell receptor beta chains reported below all come from one sample, sequenced in a study of T cell changes during pregnancy in multiple sclerosis. The protocol was immunoSEQ multiplex PCR, while the TCRdb copy is restricted to in-frame clones and leaves out a portion. Here the sample spans around 28,000 clones, 89% being singletons. The specimen comprised CD4+ T cells from peripheral blood mononuclear cells, sampled in the first trimester of pregnancy. All receptors come from a female donor in good health, enrolled as a control in a pregnancy study.

The chain links TRBV19 to TRBJ1-4, with D perhaps TRBD1 (6 bases). CDR1 and CDR2 (germline): LNHDA, SQIVND (reference sequence). This CDR3 contains 17 residues. V dropped 3 bases and J dropped 3 bases, with 17 bases sitting between them. The CDR3 sequence: CASSIQTIRGSNEKLFF. In DNA, the CDR3 is TGTGCCAGTAGTATTCAGACAATCAGGGGTTCTAATGAAAAACTGTTTTTT.

CDR3 sequence reads: CASSYRPGQGASTDTQYF. The CDR3 bases are TGTGCCAGCAGCTACCGACCAGGACAGGGGGCGAGCACAGATACGCAGTATTTT. The rearrangement joins TRBV7-6 to TRBJ2-3; TRBD1 aligns across 11 bases. The CDR3 extends over 18 amino acids. The germline CDR1 and CDR2 sequences are SGHVS and FNYEAQ. Trimming cost V 4 bases and J 0 bases; bases outside gene matches: 9.

The chain links TRBV19 to TRBJ1-5; tentative D call: TRBD1 (5 bases). The CDR3 runs to 14 residues. Trimming stripped 6 bases from V and 6 bases from J, with 15 bases between. Germline lookup yields CDR1 LNHDA and CDR2 SQIVND (reference sequence). CDR3 sequence (DNA): TGTGCCAGTAGCCCCTTCGGGGGGGGTCAGCCCCAGCATTTT. As protein: CASSPFGGGQPQHF.

The chain carries TRBV30 and TRBJ1-1; 7 nucleotides match TRBD1. Per the germline V gene, CDR1 is GTSNPN and CDR2 is SVGIG (reference sequence). The V segment lost 0 bases and the J segment 4 bases; nucleotides outside the gene matches: 8. The CDR3 is made up of 15 amino acids. The CDR3 region is CAWSVPSTGSTEAFF. CDR3 sequence (DNA): TGTGCCTGGAGTGTACCGTCGACAGGGAGCACTGAAGCTTTCTTT.

This chain joins TRBV30 and TRBJ1-4; D is ambiguous. CDR3 length equals 15 residues. Germline loops: CDR1 GTSNPN, CDR2 SVGIG (reference sequence). V lost 1 base to trimming and J lost 0 bases, with 9 bases between them. CDR3 sequence: CAWSAHSATNEKLFF. As DNA, the CDR3 is TGTGCCTGGAGTGCACACAGTGCAACTAATGAAAAACTGTTTTTT.

The genes are TRBV7-2 and TRBJ1-2, with 8 bases lining up with TRBD1. The CDR3 spans 15 residues. The germline CDR1 and CDR2 sequences are SGHTA and FQGNSA. The V and J ends lost 3 bases and 4 bases, in that order; junction bases with no gene match: 7. CDR3 loop: CASSFVAQGAYGYTF. CDR3 bases: TGTGCCAGCAGCTTTGTCGCTCAGGGGGCCTATGGCTACACCTTC.

V is TRBV5-4 and J is TRBJ2-5; D may be TRBD1 (6 bases). The CDR3 covers 13 residues. V was clipped by 6 bases and J by 5 bases, with 14 bases between them. Germline V gene sequence: CDR1 SGHNT, CDR2 YYREEE (reference sequence). This chain's CDR3 is CASNDQGKETQYF. The DNA for the CDR3 is TGTGCCAGCAACGACCAGGGGAAGGAGACCCAGTACTTC.

J is TRBJ1-1 and V is TRBV6-6; 7 bases line up with TRBD1. The V gene end was trimmed by 6 bases and the J gene end by 5 bases; junction bases not matched to a gene: 6. Germline V lookup: CDR1 MNHNY, CDR2 SVGAGI (reference sequence). The CDR3 sequence is 13 residues long. CDR3 bases: TGTGCCAGCAGCAAGAACAGGGGTACTGAAGCTTTCTTT. This codes for CASSKNRGTEAFF.

This clone is a singleton in its sample. The rearrangement uses TRBV2 and TRBJ1-1, with D uncertain. Trimming removed 5 bases from V and 10 bases from J, with 14 bases in between. There are 12 residues in the CDR3. From germline, CDR1 is SNHLY and CDR2 FYNNEI. CDR3 DNA sequence: TGTGCCAGCAGTCGGACTGGCCTGGGAGCTTTCTTT. Translated, it gives CASSRTGLGAFF.

The chain employs TRBV7-9 and TRBJ2-7, with 10 bases that match TRBD1. The trim removed 3 bases at V and 4 bases at J, leaving 3 bases unmatched. Germline V gene lookup returns CDR1 SEHNR and CDR2 FQNEAQ (reference sequence). This CDR3 is 14 amino acids long. CDR3 residues: CASSFGDRGYEQYF. CDR3 DNA: TGTGCCAGCAGCTTTGGGGACAGGGGTTACGAGCAGTACTTC.

This chain joins TRBV29-1 and TRBJ2-4; tentative D call: TRBD2 (6 bases). The CDR3 totals 17 residues. Trimming removed 4 bases from V and 7 bases from J, with 26 bases in between. Per germline, CDR1 SQVTM and CDR2 ANQGSEA. The CDR3 protein is CSVAAASVGSLRNIQYF. Here the CDR3 DNA reads TGCAGCGTTGCTGCCGCGTCAGTCGGGAGTCTCAGGAACATTCAGTACTTC.

The CDR3 region has the DNA TGCGCCAGCAGCATAGGGACAGGGAATGAGCAGTACTTC. This gives the protein CASSIGTGNEQYF. The rearrangement uses TRBV5-1 and TRBJ2-7, with 9 positions matching TRBD1. V gave up 4 bases and J gave up 7 bases; unmatched junction bases: 6. CDR3 length: 13 amino acids. CDR1 is SGHRS, CDR2 YFSETQ, per germline.

The chain joins TRBV7-8 to TRBJ2-2, with 8 bases matching TRBD1. The CDR3 sequence is 15 residues long. J was trimmed by 6 bases and V by 2 bases; bases with no gene match: 5. The germline gives CDR1 SGHVS, CDR2 FQNEAQ. CDR3 sequence reads: CASSLNDRGSGELFF. The CDR3 DNA sequence: TGTGCCAGCAGCTTAAATGACAGGGGCTCCGGGGAGCTGTTTTTT.

The chain carries TRBV5-1 and TRBJ2-3; TRBD1 matches at 11 bases. The germline gives CDR1 SGHRS, CDR2 YFSETQ. The CDR3 is 15 amino acids. V was clipped by 3 bases and J by 4 bases; unmatched bases: 4. The CDR3 reads CASSSRTGGADTQYF. CDR3 bases: TGCGCCAGCAGCTCCCGGACAGGGGGCGCAGATACGCAGTATTTT.

The chain carries TRBV19 and TRBJ2-3; 8 bases fit TRBD2. The CDR3 is made up of 13 amino acids. CDR1 is LNHDA and CDR2 is SQIVND in the germline V gene (reference sequence). V lost 7 bases, J lost 1 base, and 1 base stayed unmatched. DNA of the CDR3: TGTGCCAGTACTAGCGGGCGCACAGATACGCAGTATTTT. It codes for CASTSGRTDTQYF.

The rearrangement uses TRBV6-1 and TRBJ2-3; D ambiguous. The CDR3 length is 13 residues. V lost 7 bases, J lost 0 bases, and 8 bases lay in between. Germline CDR1 MNHNS, CDR2 SASEGT. The CDR3, as DNA: TGTGCCAGCACAGTGTATAGCACAGATACGCAGTATTTT. Translating it yields CASTVYSTDTQYF.

The chain couples TRBV7-6 to TRBJ2-5; maybe TRBD1 (7 bases). The germline V gene encodes CDR1 SGHVS and CDR2 FNYEAQ. The CDR3 sequence is 14 residues long. The V and J ends lost 0 bases and 7 bases respectively, with 12 bases between them. CDR3 bases: TGTGCCAGCAGCTTAGCGGAGGGGGCTGGGACCCAGTACTTC. Its protein is CASSLAEGAGTQYF. The full variable domain, with the rest looked up from reference TRBV7-6 and TRBJ2-5, is GAGVSQSPRYKVTKRGQDVALRCDPISGHVSLYWYRQALGQGPEFLTYFNYEAQQDKSGLPNDRFSAERPEGSISTLTIQRTEQRDSAMYRCASSLAEGAGTQYFGPGTRLLVL.

Here the CDR3 reads CASSYDTTDTQYF. CDR3 DNA sequence: TGTGCCAGCAGTTACGACACCACAGATACGCAGTATTTT. The chain has TRBV6-6 and TRBJ2-3; D remains unclear. Per germline, CDR1 MNHNY and CDR2 SVGAGI (reference sequence). V was shortened by 2 bases and J by 2 bases, with 5 bases between the two germline ends. This CDR3 region has 13 residues.

This clone has a single count. This sequence joins TRBV10-1 and TRBJ1-2; D is possibly TRBD1 (6 bases). There are 14 residues in the CDR3. Germline-derived CDR1 and CDR2 are WNHNN and SYGVQD (reference sequence). V was clipped by 10 bases and J by 3 bases, with 18 bases between them. CDR3 in amino acids: CATPPGGGDYGYTF. DNA of the CDR3: TGCGCCACCCCGCCGGGAGGGGGGGACTATGGCTACACCTTC.

The chain links TRBV11-2 to TRBJ2-7, with D possibly being TRBD2 (6 bases). The germline V gene has CDR1 SGHAT and CDR2 FQNNGV. V shed 8 bases and J shed 4 bases, with 21 bases lying between them. This CDR3 region has 15 residues. The CDR3 here is CASSEGSGGKYEQYF. The CDR3 bases are TGTGCCAGCTCAGAAGGTTCTGGGGGGAAGTACGAGCAGTACTTC.

The chain carries TRBV5-1 and TRBJ1-4; no reliable D call. Germline V gene data show CDR1 as SGHRS and CDR2 as YFSETQ. The CDR3 has 14 amino acids. The V and J ends lost 1 base and 0 bases respectively, with 4 bases between them. The chain's CDR3 is CASSLRATNEKLFF. CDR3 DNA: TGCGCCAGCAGCTTGCGAGCAACTAATGAAAAACTGTTTTTT.

J is TRBJ1-3 and V is TRBV7-8; D ambiguous. Germline CDR1 reads SGHVS; CDR2 reads FQNEAQ. Between the trimmed V and J ends, which lost 3 bases and 0 bases, there was a span of 6 bases. CDR3 size: 14 residues. The CDR3, as DNA: TGTGCCAGCAGCTTCTCGAGCTCTGGAAACACCATATATTTT. The encoded protein is CASSFSSSGNTIYF.

The rearrangement uses TRBV28 and TRBJ2-3; tentatively, D is TRBD2 (5 bases). Trimming took off 2 bases at V and 9 bases at J, with 12 bases between the two ends. The CDR3 sequence is 13 residues long. Germline V gene data show CDR1 as MDHEN and CDR2 as SYDVKM. This CDR3 is CASSLVNPGTQYF. The DNA of the CDR3 is TGTGCCAGCAGTTTAGTCAACCCGGGGACGCAGTATTTT.

The sample holds one count of this clone. The V and J genes are TRBV11-2 and TRBJ2-7; 8 bases are a match to TRBD1. V shed 0 bases and J 0 bases; nucleotides not matched to a gene: 7. Germline values: CDR1 SGHAT, CDR2 FQNNGV. The CDR3 extends over 17 amino acids. The CDR3: CASSLEPRGRASYEQYF. The CDR3, as DNA: TGTGCCAGCAGCTTAGAACCCAGGGGGCGAGCCTCCTACGAGCAGTACTTC.

This rearrangement joins TRBV19 to TRBJ2-1; 8 bases match TRBD2. CDR3 length equals 16 residues. Trimming cost V 6 bases and J 0 bases; bases outside gene matches: 7. Germline assignment: CDR1 LNHDA and CDR2 SQIVND (reference sequence). CDR3 residues: CASRRGGLDSYNEQFF. CDR3 DNA sequence: TGTGCCAGTAGACGGGGGGGACTAGACTCCTACAATGAGCAGTTCTTC. Full variable domain (outside the CDR3, taken from reference TRBV19 and TRBJ2-1): DGGITQSPKYLFRKEGQNVTLSCEQNLNHDAMYWYRQDPGQGLRLIYYSQIVNDFQKGDIAEGYSVSREKKESFPLTVTSAQKNPTAFYLCASRRGGLDSYNEQFFGPGTRLTVL.